The 19 T cell receptor beta chains given below trace back to one sample, sequenced in a study of post-analysis software for immune sequencing data (dated by TCRdb to the mid-2010s). Results and caveats for the whole study, not just this receptor: Roughly 5 TRBV segments, including TRBV5-6, TRBV5-1 and TRBV20-1, were significantly more frequent in patients than controls.

Their antigens remain unidentified. Libraries were constructed by PCR. For sequencing, an Illumina HiSeq 2500 was employed. Unique molecular identifiers were incorporated into TCR beta cDNA libraries to reduce PCR and sequencing biases. TCRdb ran its own pipeline on the public reads, namely fastp trimming at Q25 and MiXCR clone calling, and kept in-frame beta chains. Rows are unified per CDR3 protein, each entry keeping the most common DNA and genes. This sample holds 700,000 to 900,000 distinct CDR3 sequences; more than 45% were observed only once. The ten largest clones represent roughly 4.4% of the sample. The specimen sequenced was blood. Receptors originate from a girl aged 10-17 years with multiple sclerosis.

The chain combines TRBV20-1 with TRBJ2-1, with 10 bases identical to TRBD2. CDR1 is DFQATT and CDR2 is SNEGSKA in the germline V gene (reference sequence). The trim removed 5 bases at V and 6 bases at J, leaving 13 bases unmatched. The CDR3 extends over 16 amino acids. As DNA, the CDR3 is TGCAGTGCTCCCCGAATCTCTAGCGGGAGCGCCAATGAGCAGTTCTTC. Translating it yields CSAPRISSGSANEQFF.

This chain joins TRBV28 and TRBJ2-5; TRBD2 might be the D (7 bases). The CDR3 runs 15 residues. The germline V gene encodes CDR1 MDHEN and CDR2 SYDVKM. The germline V and J ends were trimmed by 3 bases and 3 bases, with 14 bases remaining between them. The CDR3 sequence is CASSFGGGWKETQYF. CDR3 DNA: TGTGCCAGCAGTTTTGGGGGGGGCTGGAAAGAGACCCAGTACTTC.

This clonotype was recorded a few times. The chain carries TRBV28 and TRBJ2-3; TRBD1 agrees at 8 bases. Germline CDR1 reads MDHEN; CDR2 reads SYDVKM. The CDR3 is 15 amino acids. Trimming cost V 4 bases and J 4 bases; bases outside gene matches: 7. The CDR3 sequence: CASSSDPGGADTQYF. DNA for the CDR3: TGTGCCAGCAGTTCCGACCCAGGGGGCGCAGATACGCAGTATTTT.

The CDR3 reads CASSEYIQGTYGYTF. The CDR3 DNA reads as TGTGCCAGCAGTGAATATATTCAGGGGACCTATGGCTACACCTTC. This chain links TRBV25-1 with TRBJ1-2; a possible D gene is TRBD1 (6 bases). Germline loops: CDR1 MGHDK, CDR2 SYGVNS. With 0 bases removed from V and 4 bases from J, the gap between germline ends came to 12 bases. The CDR3 loop spans 15 amino acids.

The rearrangement links TRBV29-1 to TRBJ2-5, with 11 bases aligning to TRBD2. V was pared by 4 bases and J by 5 bases, with 12 bases of the junction left unmatched. The CDR3 totals 16 residues. Per the germline V gene, CDR1 is SQVTM and CDR2 is ANQGSEA. The CDR3 is CSVALLAGGPKETQYF. In DNA form, the CDR3 reads TGCAGCGTTGCGCTCTTAGCGGGAGGGCCTAAGGAGACCCAGTACTTC.

In this sample, this clonotype turned up many times. Given a much more abundant clone one base away, this may be a read error. The chain couples TRBV10-2 to TRBJ1-2; D ambiguous. V lost 0 bases and J lost 4, with 9 bases in between. CDR1 and CDR2 from the germline V gene are WSHSY and SAAADI. CDR3 length: 14 residues. In nucleotides, the CDR3 is TGCGCCAGCAGTGAGTCAAGTGACGGCTATGGCTACACCTTC. It translates to CASSESSDGYGYTF.

The V and J genes are TRBV6-4 and TRBJ1-5; TRBD1 matches 8 bases. The V and J ends lost 2 bases and 6 bases, in that order; junction bases with no gene match: 9. The CDR3 is 16 residues long. Looked up from germline, CDR1 is MRHNA and CDR2 is SNTAGT. For the CDR3, the DNA is TGTGCCAGCAGTGACCCCAGGGGGCTGGAATGTCAGCCCCAGCATTTT. It codes for CASSDPRGLECQPQHF.

This clonotype was detected a few times. This chain uses TRBV5-5 with TRBJ2-2; D is unresolved. Germline-derived CDR1 and CDR2 are SGHKS and YYEKEE (reference sequence). CDR3 size: 15 residues. V was trimmed by 1 base and J by 8 bases, leaving 15 bases between them. CDR3 sequence: CASSLSAPRGGELFF. CDR3 coding DNA: TGTGCCAGCAGCTTGTCTGCCCCACGAGGTGGGGAGCTGTTTTTT.

This clonotype was detected only once. The rearrangement joins TRBV30 to TRBJ1-4, with D unclear. CDR3 length equals 12 residues. V was shortened by 1 base and J by 10 bases, with 10 bases between the two germline ends. From germline, CDR1 is GTSNPN and CDR2 SVGIG (reference sequence). CDR3 bases: TGTGCCTGGAGTGCCTCCCCTGGAAAACTGTTTTTT. Translating gives CAWSASPGKLFF. Full variable domain (remainder filled in from reference TRBV30 and TRBJ1-4): SQTIHQWPATLVQPVGSPLSLECTVEGTSNPNLYWYRQAAGRGLQLLFYSVGIGQISSEVPQNLSASRPQDRQFILSSKKLLLSDSGFYLCAWSASPGKLFFGSGTQLSVL.

The rearrangement uses TRBV7-2 and TRBJ1-5; no firm D call. Trimming took 4 bases from V and 7 from J, leaving 14 bases between them. The CDR3 extends over 14 amino acids. Looked up from germline, CDR1 is SGHTA and CDR2 is FQGNSA. As DNA, the CDR3 is TGTGCCAGCAGCTCACAGAGGAGCTTACAGCCCCAGCATTTT. Residues: CASSSQRSLQPQHF.

This sequence joins TRBV20-1 and TRBJ2-5; 11 nucleotides align to TRBD2. Trimming at V came to 1 base and at J to 4 bases, leaving 8 bases not matched to a gene. Germline V gene sequence: CDR1 DFQATT, CDR2 SNEGSKA (reference sequence). The length of the CDR3 is 16 residues. The chain's CDR3 is CSARATVGLAGETQYF. Written as DNA, the CDR3 is TGCAGTGCTAGAGCAACTGTCGGACTAGCGGGAGAGACCCAGTACTTC.

The J gene is TRBJ2-1, the V gene TRBV13; D not resolved. CDR3 length: 12 residues. Trimming shortened V by 5 bases and J by 9 bases, and 11 bases separated the two germline ends. Germline V gene sequence: CDR1 PRHDT, CDR2 FYEKMQ (reference sequence). Here the CDR3 reads CASSARSGEQFF. The CDR3 region has the DNA TGTGCCAGCAGCGCGCGGTCGGGTGAGCAGTTCTTC.

This clonotype was observed a few times. V gene TRBV20-1 combines with J gene TRBJ2-6; D is uncertain. The V end was cut by 2 bases, the J end by 0 bases, with 11 bases between. The germline CDR1 and CDR2 sequences are DFQATT and SNEGSKA (reference sequence). The CDR3 length is 16 residues. The CDR3 sequence: CSARNLRHSGANVLTF. CDR3 DNA sequence: TGCAGTGCTAGAAATTTGAGGCACTCTGGGGCCAACGTCCTGACTTTC.

This clonotype was counted between two and nine times. The V call is TRBV7-2, the J call TRBJ2-1; D gene ambiguous. The CDR3 extends over 13 amino acids. Germline lookup yields CDR1 SGHTA and CDR2 FQGNSA. The V end was cut by 5 bases, the J end by 10 bases, with 15 bases between. The CDR3 protein is CASSVRRANEQFF. The CDR3 DNA reads as TGTGCCAGCAGCGTTCGTAGGGCCAACGAGCAGTTCTTC.

The chain joins TRBV5-4 to TRBJ2-1, with 9 bases matching TRBD2. CDR1 SGHNT and CDR2 YYREEE come from the germline V gene (reference sequence). V shed 1 base, J shed 8 bases, and the junction held 1 base outside the gene matches. The CDR3 is 13 residues long. The CDR3 reads CASSLPSGDEQFF. DNA for the CDR3: TGTGCCAGCAGCTTGCCTAGCGGGGATGAGCAGTTCTTC.

As concerns this clonotype: Without the conserved terminal phenylalanine or tryptophan, this CDR3 likely stems from a read error. The V call is TRBV25-1, the J call TRBJ1-4; no clear D. V was pared by 3 bases and J by 8 bases, with 16 bases between. CDR3 length: 15 amino acids. Germline CDR1 and CDR2: MGHDK and SYGVNS. Here the CDR3 DNA reads TGTGCCAGCAGTGAGGCCGCCGGGGAGAGGGAAAAACTGTTTGTT. Its protein product is CASSEAAGEREKLFV.

The V and J genes are TRBV6-5 and TRBJ1-5; a weak D match, TRBD1 (6 bases). Trimming removed 8 bases from V and 4 bases from J, with 15 bases in between. Per germline, CDR1 MNHEY and CDR2 SVGAGI. This CDR3 has 14 amino acids. The chain's CDR3 is CASSRGRGNQPQHF. Here the CDR3 DNA reads TGTGCCAGCTCCCGGGGAAGGGGGAATCAGCCCCAGCATTTT.

The J gene is TRBJ2-4, the V gene TRBV27, with no clear D. Germline V gives CDR1 MNHEY, CDR2 SMNVEV (reference sequence). V was cut by 6 bases and J by 9 bases, with 21 bases left in between. The CDR3 has 15 amino acids. Here the CDR3 DNA reads TGTGCCAGCAGCCCCATAGGTTCGCAATTTGGCATTCAGTACTTC. This sequence encodes CASSPIGSQFGIQYF.

This clonotype is a singleton in its sample. The J gene is TRBJ2-1, the V gene TRBV7-8; 8 bases match TRBD2. There are 15 residues in the CDR3. V lost 5 bases, J lost 3 bases, and 6 bases stayed unmatched. Germline V gives CDR1 SGHVS, CDR2 FQNEAQ. CDR3 loop: CASSPEAGGYNEQFF. In DNA, the CDR3 is TGTGCCAGCAGCCCGGAGGCGGGAGGCTACAATGAGCAGTTCTTC.